This T cell receptor beta chain emerged from a study of shared clonotypes between healthy human individuals. Study-level points and caveats: Among the subsets, naive ones generally showed larger estimated richness than memory ones. When compared with the clonotypes that were shared by all four sorted-subset donors, the non-shared clonotypes turned out to have lower generation probabilities. Approximately 5.1% was the fraction of naive CD4 clonotypes found shared across several donors.

With regard to this clone: No antigen is known for it.

TCRdb's table, derived via immunoSEQ multiplex PCR, lists solely in-frame clones and lacks some. The sample includes some 2,000,000 clones, approximately 95% of them seen just once. The CD4+ fraction was divided into a CD45RA+ naive subset and a CD45RA-negative memory subset. The TCR sequence derives from a man aged 18 to 29 in good health. The sequencing sample was made of naive CD4+ T cells sorted from blood. Subset given: CD45RA+ positively selected.

CDR3 in DNA: TGTGCCAGCAGTCCGCAGGGAGACTATAATTCACCCCTCCACTTT. Protein: CASSPQGDYNSPLHF. The chain recombines TRBV2 with TRBJ1-6, with D perhaps TRBD1 (5 bases). Germline V gives CDR1 SNHLY, CDR2 FYNNEI. V was cut by 5 bases and J by 3 bases, with 11 bases left in between. This CDR3 region has 15 residues.